One and the same sample provided the 24 T cell receptor beta chains below, sequenced in a study of blood T cell repertoires in COVID-19. Some clones are missing from TCRdb's copy, which holds only in-frame ones; the method was immunoSEQ multiplex PCR. Among just under 80,000 clones, about 90% were seen once, and the ten largest hold 40% to 55%. The sequenced material came from peripheral blood. The receptors shown here come from a human donor in a cohort sampled during active COVID-19.

This clone was seen a handful of times. The DNA of the CDR3 is TGTGCCAGCAGCTTCGGACAGGGGTACCAAGAGACCCAGTACTTC. Protein sequence: CASSFGQGYQETQYF. The chain has TRBV7-9 and TRBJ2-5, with 9 bases aligning to TRBD1. The CDR3 sequence is 15 residues long. V shed 3 bases and J 0 bases; nucleotides not matched to a gene: 2. The germline CDR1 and CDR2 sequences are SEHNR and FQNEAQ (reference sequence).

J is TRBJ1-2 and V is TRBV18, with TRBD1 matching over 7 bases. The V and J ends lost 3 bases and 4 bases, in that order; junction bases with no gene match: 5. The CDR3 totals 14 residues. Germline assignment: CDR1 KGHSH and CDR2 LQKENI. The CDR3 reads CASSPQDRSYGYTF. DNA of the CDR3: TGTGCCAGCTCACCCCAGGACAGGTCCTATGGCTACACCTTC.

This clone came up once. This chain links TRBV5-4 with TRBJ2-5, with a weak D call TRBD1 (6 bases). Germline CDR1 and CDR2: SGHNT and YYREEE (reference sequence). Between the trimmed V and J ends, which lost 4 bases and 6 bases, there was a span of 19 bases. The CDR3 is made up of 15 amino acids. The DNA of the CDR3 is TGTGCCAGCAGCCTGGGGCTACAGGGAACGAAGACCCAGTACTTC. This sequence encodes CASSLGLQGTKTQYF.

This clone showed up just once. J is TRBJ2-4 and V is TRBV27; D not certain. Germline V gene lookup returns CDR1 MNHEY and CDR2 SMNVEV (reference sequence). The V gene lost 0 bases and the J gene lost 0 bases, with 6 bases spanning the gap. The CDR3 loop spans 15 amino acids. The CDR3 loop is CASSLSAVAKNIQYF. DNA for the CDR3: TGTGCCAGCAGTTTATCGGCCGTAGCCAAAAACATTCAGTACTTC.

The chain carries TRBV7-8 and TRBJ1-1, with 7 nucleotides matching TRBD1. The trim removed 1 base at V and 4 bases at J, leaving 3 bases unmatched. The CDR3 is 14 residues long. Germline CDR1 reads SGHVS; CDR2 reads FQNEAQ. Written as DNA, the CDR3 is TGTGCCAGCAGCTTAGTACAGGGGAGCACTGAAGCTTTCTTT. It specifies CASSLVQGSTEAFF. Together with reference TRBV7-8 and TRBJ1-1, the CDR3 gives the full variable domain: GAGVSQSPRYKVAKRGQDVALRCDPISGHVSLFWYQQALGQGPEFLTYFQNEAQLDKSGLPSDRFFAERPEGSVSTLKIQRTQQEDSAVYLCASSLVQGSTEAFFGQGTRLTVV.

This clone was seen just once. The chain is built from TRBV5-1 and TRBJ2-7, with 10 bases identical to TRBD1. Germline V gene lookup returns CDR1 SGHRS and CDR2 YFSETQ. V lost 5 bases to trimming and J lost 0 bases; unmatched junction nucleotides: 8. The CDR3 is 16 amino acids. The CDR3 coding sequence is TGCGCCAGCAGGCTCTCCCGACAGGGGGCCTCCTACGAGCAGTACTTC. It encodes CASRLSRQGASYEQYF.

A single count supports this clone. The rearrangement links TRBV4-1 to TRBJ2-1; the D is unclear. The CDR3 runs 12 residues. Germline CDR1 is MGHRA and CDR2 is YSYEKL. V lost 1 base to trimming and J lost 15 bases, with 13 bases between them. CDR3 sequence (DNA): TGCGCCAGCAGCCAAGGCTCTATTAGCCCGTTCTTC. Amino acids: CASSQGSISPFF.

The chain has TRBV7-2 and TRBJ2-7; D uncertain. V was trimmed by 5 bases and J by 0 bases, leaving 11 bases between them. This CDR3 is built from 14 residues. Germline CDR1 reads SGHTA; CDR2 reads FQGNSA. The CDR3 coding sequence is TGTGCCAGCAGCCTTCTAGGTTCCTCCTACGAGCAGTACTTC. This sequence encodes CASSLLGSSYEQYF.

The genes are TRBV7-2 and TRBJ2-1; no reliable D call. V lost 1 base, J lost 0 bases, and 7 bases lay in between. The CDR3 contains 15 residues. Germline CDR1 SGHTA, CDR2 FQGNSA. The DNA of the CDR3 is TGTGCCAGCAGCTTAGACCGAGCCTCCTACAATGAGCAGTTCTTC. As protein: CASSLDRASYNEQFF. Together with reference TRBV7-2 and TRBJ2-1, the CDR3 gives the full variable domain: GAGVSQSPSNKVTEKGKDVELRCDPISGHTALYWYRQSLGQGLEFLIYFQGNSAPDKSGLPSDRFSAERTGGSVSTLTIQRTQQEDSAVYLCASSLDRASYNEQFFGPGTRLTVL.

The genes are TRBV2 and TRBJ2-1, with D possibly TRBD2 on 5 matching bases. This CDR3 has 13 residues. V was cut by 11 bases and J by 0 bases, with 11 bases left in between. Germline CDR1 and CDR2: SNHLY and FYNNEI. CDR3 DNA: TGTGCCGGAGGTTTCAGCTCCTACAATGAGCAGTTCTTC. Translated, it gives CAGGFSSYNEQFF.

V gene TRBV7-7 combines with J gene TRBJ2-7, with a possible D match to TRBD1 (5 bases). This CDR3 has 13 residues. The germline V gene has CDR1 SSHAT and CDR2 FNYEAQ (reference sequence). Trimming cost V 2 bases and J 6 bases, with 11 bases left between them. The chain's CDR3 is CASSLQGVGEQYF. The DNA for the CDR3 is TGTGCCAGCAGCTTACAGGGTGTTGGCGAGCAGTACTTC.

The V call is TRBV10-3, the J call TRBJ1-1; 10 positions match TRBD1. V lost 6 bases to trimming and J lost 3 bases; unmatched junction nucleotides: 7. Germline V lookup: CDR1 ENHRY, CDR2 SYGVKD. The CDR3 covers 15 residues. CDR3 region: CAISGTGASDTEAFF. The CDR3 DNA reads as TGTGCCATCAGCGGGACAGGGGCCTCGGACACTGAAGCTTTCTTT.

The rearrangement uses TRBV7-3 and TRBJ2-1, with TRBD1 identical over 10 bases. The CDR3 is made up of 17 amino acids. The germline V gene has CDR1 SGHTA and CDR2 FQGTGA. Trimming cost V 4 bases and J 1 base; bases outside gene matches: 7. CDR3: CASSSGGGQGSYNEQFF. CDR3 sequence (DNA): TGTGCCAGCAGCTCAGGAGGGGGACAGGGGTCCTACAATGAGCAGTTCTTC.

The genes are TRBV21-1 and TRBJ2-1; the DNA was not compared with TRBD2, the D call given in the table. TRBV21-1 is recorded as a pseudogene. CDR3 size: 20 residues. CDR3 nucleotides: TGTGCCATGATAGCCACCGGGACTAGCGGGGCCCGGAGCTCCTACAATGAGCAGTTCTTC. Its protein product is CAMIATGTSGARSSYNEQFF.

This chain links TRBV6-1 with TRBJ2-7; TRBD1 is a possible D gene (6 bases). V dropped 2 bases and J dropped 5 bases, with 16 bases sitting between them. CDR3 length: 15 amino acids. CDR1 is MNHNS and CDR2 is SASEGT in the germline V gene. The chain's CDR3 is CASSEMVAGVHEQYF. The CDR3 bases are TGTGCCAGCAGTGAAATGGTGGCAGGGGTTCACGAGCAGTACTTC.

J is TRBJ1-5 and V is TRBV24-1; D possibly corresponds to TRBD1 (6 bases). The CDR3 contains 15 residues. The ends were cut back, 3 bases at V and 8 bases at J, with 16 bases in the middle. The germline gives CDR1 KGHDR, CDR2 SFDVKD. The CDR3 DNA reads as TGTGCCACCAGTGATCCGACAGGCGTTGAGGAGCCCCAGCATTTT. It yields the protein CATSDPTGVEEPQHF.

In nucleotides, the CDR3 is TGTGCCAGCCACTATAGCGGGGGGGCGATCGGGGAGCTGTTTTTT. This sequence encodes CASHYSGGAIGELFF. This chain joins TRBV28 and TRBJ2-2; 11 nucleotides agree with TRBD2. V gave up 8 bases and J gave up 7 bases; unmatched junction bases: 9. CDR1 and CDR2 (germline): MDHEN, SYDVKM. CDR3 length: 15 residues.

The rearrangement links TRBV19 to TRBJ1-1; TRBD1 agrees at 7 bases. The CDR3 is 14 amino acids. Germline V gives CDR1 LNHDA, CDR2 SQIVND (reference sequence). J was trimmed by 3 bases and V by 4 bases; bases with no gene match: 5. CDR3 sequence (DNA): TGTGCCAGTAGTAGACAGGGAGAGGACACTGAAGCTTTCTTT. Translated, it gives CASSRQGEDTEAFF.

The chain employs TRBV7-6 and TRBJ2-7, with 9 positions matching TRBD2. CDR1 and CDR2 from the germline V gene are SGHVS and FNYEAQ. With V trimmed by 2 bases and J by 4 bases, 6 bases remained unmatched. The length of the CDR3 is 15 residues. CDR3: CASSLRLAGPYEQYF. DNA for the CDR3: TGTGCCAGCAGCTTACGGCTAGCGGGGCCATACGAGCAGTACTTC.

The J gene is TRBJ1-1, the V gene TRBV29-1; 8 bases are shared with TRBD1. V lost 5 bases and J lost 5; bases outside the gene matches: 16. The CDR3 consists of 16 residues. CDR1 SQVTM and CDR2 ANQGSEA come from the germline V gene. CDR3: CSVLGSGGRVGTEAFF. CDR3 in DNA: TGCAGCGTTTTGGGGTCAGGGGGCCGGGTTGGGACTGAAGCTTTCTTT. The full variable domain, with the rest looked up from reference TRBV29-1 and TRBJ1-1, is SAVISQKPSRDICQRGTSLTIQCQVDSQVTMMFWYRQQPGQSLTLIATANQGSEATYESGFVIDKFPISRPNLTFSTLTVSNMSPEDSSIYLCSVLGSGGRVGTEAFFGQGTRLTVV.

Note on this clone: The identical CDR3 is also encoded by other nucleotide sequences in the sample. This rearrangement joins TRBV5-1 to TRBJ2-5; 8 bases match TRBD2. Losses at the gene ends were 0 bases for V and 2 bases for J; bases not matched to a gene: 3. The length of the CDR3 is 15 residues. The germline V gene has CDR1 SGHRS and CDR2 YFSETQ. The CDR3 DNA reads TGCGCCAGCAGCTTGGCCGGGACTAGACAAGAGACCCAGTACTTC. This sequence encodes CASSLAGTRQETQYF.

The V call is TRBV10-3, the J call TRBJ2-5; no reliable D call. V lost 2 bases and J 0 bases, leaving 4 bases between the germline ends. The CDR3 spans 13 residues. In germline, CDR1 is ENHRY, CDR2 SYGVKD. The CDR3 sequence: CAISEDYQETQYF. CDR3 bases: TGTGCCATCAGTGAGGACTACCAAGAGACCCAGTACTTC.

The V call is TRBV5-4, the J call TRBJ2-6; D remains unclear. Germline-derived CDR1 and CDR2 are SGHNT and YYREEE (reference sequence). The CDR3 consists of 18 residues. V lost 4 bases, J lost 0 bases, and 17 bases lay in between. Here the CDR3 reads CASSLPGGGSSGANVLTF. The CDR3 DNA reads TGTGCCAGCAGCCTCCCCGGTGGCGGAAGCTCTGGGGCCAACGTCCTGACTTTC. Based on the CDR3 plus reference TRBV5-4 and TRBJ2-6, the full variable domain is ETGVTQSPTHLIKTRGQQVTLRCSSQSGHNTVSWYQQALGQGPQFIFQYYREEENGRGNFPPRFSGLQFPNYSSELNVNALELDDSALYLCASSLPGGGSSGANVLTFGAGSRLTVL.

The chain couples TRBV7-9 to TRBJ2-5; D remains ambiguous. Germline V gives CDR1 SEHNR, CDR2 FQNEAQ (reference sequence). There are 14 residues in the CDR3. V was trimmed by 2 bases and J by 5 bases, leaving 12 bases between them. CDR3 amino acids: CASSLPPLWETQYF. As DNA, the CDR3 is TGTGCCAGCAGCTTACCTCCCCTATGGGAGACCCAGTACTTC.